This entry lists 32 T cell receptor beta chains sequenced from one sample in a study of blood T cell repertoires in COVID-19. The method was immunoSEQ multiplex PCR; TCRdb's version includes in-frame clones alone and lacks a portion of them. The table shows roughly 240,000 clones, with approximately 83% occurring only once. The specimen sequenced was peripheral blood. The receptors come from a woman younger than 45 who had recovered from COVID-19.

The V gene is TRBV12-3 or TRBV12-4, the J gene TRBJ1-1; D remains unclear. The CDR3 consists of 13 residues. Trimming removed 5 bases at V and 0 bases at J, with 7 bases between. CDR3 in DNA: TGTGCCAGCAGTCGTAGTGTGAACACTGAAGCTTTCTTT. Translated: CASSRSVNTEAFF.

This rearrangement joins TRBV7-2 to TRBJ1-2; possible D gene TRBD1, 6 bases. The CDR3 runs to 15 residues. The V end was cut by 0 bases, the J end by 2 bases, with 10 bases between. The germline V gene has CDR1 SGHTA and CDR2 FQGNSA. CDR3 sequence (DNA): TGTGCCAGCAGCTTAGCGCCAGGGGCGAACTATGGCTACACCTTC. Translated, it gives CASSLAPGANYGYTF.

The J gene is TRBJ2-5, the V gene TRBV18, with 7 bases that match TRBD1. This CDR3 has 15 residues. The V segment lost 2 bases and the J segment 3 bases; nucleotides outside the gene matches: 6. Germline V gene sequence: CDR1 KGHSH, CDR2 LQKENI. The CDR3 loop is CASSPGTAIEETQYF. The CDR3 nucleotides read TGTGCCAGCTCACCAGGGACAGCCATAGAAGAGACCCAGTACTTC.

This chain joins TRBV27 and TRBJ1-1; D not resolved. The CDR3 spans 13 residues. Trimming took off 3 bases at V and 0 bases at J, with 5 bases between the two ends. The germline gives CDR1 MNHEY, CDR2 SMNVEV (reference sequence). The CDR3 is CASSLSLNTEAFF. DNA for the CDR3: TGTGCCAGCAGTTTGAGTCTGAACACTGAAGCTTTCTTT.

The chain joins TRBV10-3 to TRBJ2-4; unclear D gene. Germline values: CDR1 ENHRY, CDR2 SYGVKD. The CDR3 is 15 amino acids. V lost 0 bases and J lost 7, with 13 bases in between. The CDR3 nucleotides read TGTGCCATCAGTGAGTCCGGAGATCCCCGGAACATTCAGTACTTC. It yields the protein CAISESGDPRNIQYF.

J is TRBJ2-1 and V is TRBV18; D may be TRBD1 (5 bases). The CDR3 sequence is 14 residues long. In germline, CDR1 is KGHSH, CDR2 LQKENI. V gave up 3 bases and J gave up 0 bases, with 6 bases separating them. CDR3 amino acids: CASSPDNSYNEQFF. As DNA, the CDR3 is TGTGCCAGCTCACCGGACAACTCCTACAATGAGCAGTTCTTC. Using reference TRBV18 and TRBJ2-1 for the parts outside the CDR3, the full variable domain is NAGVMQNPRHLVRRRGQEARLRCSPMKGHSHVYWYRQLPEEGLKFMVYLQKENIIDESGMPKERFSAEFPKEGPSILRIQQVVRGDSAAYFCASSPDNSYNEQFFGPGTRLTVL.

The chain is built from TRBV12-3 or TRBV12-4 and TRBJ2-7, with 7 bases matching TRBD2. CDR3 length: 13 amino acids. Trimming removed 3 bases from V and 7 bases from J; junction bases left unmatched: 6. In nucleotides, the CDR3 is TGTGCCAGCAGTTTCAAGCGGGGTGGGGAGCAGTACTTC. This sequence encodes CASSFKRGGEQYF.

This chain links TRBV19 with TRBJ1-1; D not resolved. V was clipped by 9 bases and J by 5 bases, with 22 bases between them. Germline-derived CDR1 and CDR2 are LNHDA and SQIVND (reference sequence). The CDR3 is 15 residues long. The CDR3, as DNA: TGTGCCAGCCACTTACCTAGACCCTCCGGGACTGAAGCTTTCTTT. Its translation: CASHLPRPSGTEAFF.

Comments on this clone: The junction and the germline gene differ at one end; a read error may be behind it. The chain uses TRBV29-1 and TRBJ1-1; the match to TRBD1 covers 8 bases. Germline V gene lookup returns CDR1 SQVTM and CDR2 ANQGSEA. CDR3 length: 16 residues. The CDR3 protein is CSVEGRGRTLKTEAFF. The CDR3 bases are TGCAGCGTTGAAGGCAGGGGGCGAACTCTGAAGACTGAAGCTTTCTTT.

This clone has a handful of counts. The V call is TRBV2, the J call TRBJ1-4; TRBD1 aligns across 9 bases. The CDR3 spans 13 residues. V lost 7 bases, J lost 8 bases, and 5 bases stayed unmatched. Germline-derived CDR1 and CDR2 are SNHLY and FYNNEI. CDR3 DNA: TGTGCCAGCAAAGGACAGGGGTTAGAAAAACTGTTTTTT. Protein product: CASKGQGLEKLFF.

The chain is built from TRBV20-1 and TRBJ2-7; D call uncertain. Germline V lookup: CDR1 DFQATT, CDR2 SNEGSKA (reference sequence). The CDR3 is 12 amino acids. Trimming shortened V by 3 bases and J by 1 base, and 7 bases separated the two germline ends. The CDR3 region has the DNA TGCAGTGCTAGTCCCCTATCCTACGAGCAGTACTTC. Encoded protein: CSASPLSYEQYF.

The DNA for the CDR3 is TGTGCCAGCAGTGTCGGATCGGGGGTGAACGAGCAGTACTTC. Amino acids: CASSVGSGVNEQYF. The genes are TRBV2 and TRBJ2-7; D perhaps matches TRBD2 (6 bases). CDR3 length equals 14 residues. CDR1 and CDR2 (germline): SNHLY, FYNNEI. Trimming stripped 4 bases from V and 5 bases from J, with 15 bases between.

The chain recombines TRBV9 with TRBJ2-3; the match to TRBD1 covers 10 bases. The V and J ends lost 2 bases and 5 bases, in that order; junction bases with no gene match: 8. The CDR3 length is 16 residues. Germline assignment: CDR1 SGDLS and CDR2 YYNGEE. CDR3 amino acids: CASSVMRDRGIDTQYF. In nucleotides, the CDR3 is TGTGCCAGCAGCGTGATGAGGGACAGGGGAATAGATACGCAGTATTTT. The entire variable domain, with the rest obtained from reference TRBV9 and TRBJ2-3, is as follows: DSGVTQTPKHLITATGQRVTLRCSPRSGDLSVYWYQQSLDQGLQFLIQYYNGEERAKGNILERFSAQQFPDLHSELNLSSLELGDSALYFCASSVMRDRGIDTQYFGPGTRLTVL.

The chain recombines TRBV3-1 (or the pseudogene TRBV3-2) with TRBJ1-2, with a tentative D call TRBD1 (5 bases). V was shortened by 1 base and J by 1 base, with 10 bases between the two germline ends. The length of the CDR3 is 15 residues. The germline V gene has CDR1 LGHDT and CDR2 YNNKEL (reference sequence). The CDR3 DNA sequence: TGTGCCAGCAGCCAAGGCAGGGTCAGTAACTATGGCTACACCTTC. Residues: CASSQGRVSNYGYTF.

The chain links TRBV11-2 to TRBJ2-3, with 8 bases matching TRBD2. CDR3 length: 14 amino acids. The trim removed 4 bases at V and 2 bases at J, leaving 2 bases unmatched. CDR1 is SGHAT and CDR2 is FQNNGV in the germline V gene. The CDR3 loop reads CASSSGLATDTQYF. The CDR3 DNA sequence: TGTGCCAGCAGCTCCGGACTAGCCACAGATACGCAGTATTTT. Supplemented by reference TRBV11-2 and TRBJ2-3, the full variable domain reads EAGVAQSPRYKIIEKRQSVAFWCNPISGHATLYWYQQILGQGPKLLIQFQNNGVVDDSQLPKDRFSAERLKGVDSTLKIQPAKLEDSAVYLCASSSGLATDTQYFGPGTRLTVL.

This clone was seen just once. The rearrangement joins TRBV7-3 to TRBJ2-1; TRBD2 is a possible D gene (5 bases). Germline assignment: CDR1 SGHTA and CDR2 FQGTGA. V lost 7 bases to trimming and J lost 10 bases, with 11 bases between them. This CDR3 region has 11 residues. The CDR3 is CASKNEGEQFF. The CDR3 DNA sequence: TGTGCCAGCAAGAACGAGGGCGAGCAGTTCTTC.

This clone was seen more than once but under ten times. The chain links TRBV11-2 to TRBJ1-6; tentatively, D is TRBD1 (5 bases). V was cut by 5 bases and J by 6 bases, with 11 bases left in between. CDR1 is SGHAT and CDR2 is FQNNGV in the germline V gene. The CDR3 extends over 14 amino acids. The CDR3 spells CASSEQGGNSPLHF. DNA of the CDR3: TGTGCCAGCAGCGAGCAGGGAGGTAATTCACCCCTCCACTTT.

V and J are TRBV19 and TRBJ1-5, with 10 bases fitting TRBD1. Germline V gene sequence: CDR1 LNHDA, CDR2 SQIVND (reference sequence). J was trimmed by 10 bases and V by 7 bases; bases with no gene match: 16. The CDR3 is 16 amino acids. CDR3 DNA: TGTGCCAGTACTTTATCGACAGGGGGCTCTGGGCAACCCCAGCATTTT. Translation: CASTLSTGGSGQPQHF.

CDR3 region: CASTMQGQRETQYF. CDR3 coding DNA: TGTGCCAGCACTATGCAGGGACAGCGGGAGACCCAGTACTTC. This chain uses TRBV6-4 with TRBJ2-5, with 7 bases aligning to TRBD1. Trimming took 7 bases from V and 5 from J; bases not matched to a gene: 10. CDR3 length: 14 residues. Germline loops: CDR1 MRHNA, CDR2 SNTAGT.

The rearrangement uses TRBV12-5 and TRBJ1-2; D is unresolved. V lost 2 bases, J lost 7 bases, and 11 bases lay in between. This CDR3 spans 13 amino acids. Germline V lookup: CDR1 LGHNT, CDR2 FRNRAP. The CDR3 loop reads CASGLMERGGYTF. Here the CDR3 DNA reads TGTGCTAGTGGTTTGATGGAACGGGGTGGCTACACCTTC.

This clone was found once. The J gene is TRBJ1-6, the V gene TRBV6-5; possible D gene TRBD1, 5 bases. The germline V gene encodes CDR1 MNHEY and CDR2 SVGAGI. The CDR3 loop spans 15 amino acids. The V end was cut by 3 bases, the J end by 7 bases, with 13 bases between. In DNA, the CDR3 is TGTGCCAGCAGTTATGGGGCAGGGCAGAATTCACCCCTCCACTTT. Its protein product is CASSYGAGQNSPLHF.

This CDR3 reads CASSQDRSSPSYEQYF. The CDR3 DNA sequence: TGCGCCAGCAGCCAAGATCGGTCTTCCCCCTCCTACGAGCAGTACTTC. The chain is built from TRBV4-3 and TRBJ2-7; D unresolved. This CDR3 is 16 amino acids long. V lost 0 bases and J 0 bases, leaving 12 bases between the germline ends. Germline loops: CDR1 LGHNA, CDR2 YSLEER.

CDR3: CASSIPWGGVRVANYGYTF. CDR3 in DNA: TGTGCCAGTAGTATCCCCTGGGGGGGCGTGAGAGTTGCTAACTATGGCTACACCTTC. V usage is TRBV19 and J usage is TRBJ1-2; perhaps TRBD1 as D (6 bases). Germline V gene lookup returns CDR1 LNHDA and CDR2 SQIVND (reference sequence). Trimming left V 3 bases short and J 0 bases short, with 23 bases between. The CDR3 is made up of 19 amino acids.

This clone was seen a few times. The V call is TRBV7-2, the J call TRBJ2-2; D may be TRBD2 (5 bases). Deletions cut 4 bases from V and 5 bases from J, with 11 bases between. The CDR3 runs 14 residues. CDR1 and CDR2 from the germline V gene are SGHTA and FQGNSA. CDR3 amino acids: CASSSRTSTGELFF. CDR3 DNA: TGTGCCAGCAGCTCTAGAACTAGTACCGGGGAGCTGTTTTTT.

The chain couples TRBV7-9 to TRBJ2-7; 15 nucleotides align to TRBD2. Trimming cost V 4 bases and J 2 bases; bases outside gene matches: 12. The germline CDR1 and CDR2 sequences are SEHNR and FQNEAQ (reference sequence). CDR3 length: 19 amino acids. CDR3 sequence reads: CASSYAGLAGGNRPYEQYF. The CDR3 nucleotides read TGTGCCAGCAGCTACGCGGGACTAGCGGGGGGAAACCGCCCCTACGAGCAGTACTTC.

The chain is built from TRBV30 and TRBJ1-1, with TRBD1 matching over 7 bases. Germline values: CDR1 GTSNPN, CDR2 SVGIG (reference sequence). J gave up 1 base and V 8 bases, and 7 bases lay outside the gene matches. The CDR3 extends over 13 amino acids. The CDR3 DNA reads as TGTGCCGGCCGGGCAGGGGGGAACACTGAAGCTTTCTTT. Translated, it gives CAGRAGGNTEAFF. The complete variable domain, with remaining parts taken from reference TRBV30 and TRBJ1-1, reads SQTIHQWPATLVQPVGSPLSLECTVEGTSNPNLYWYRQAAGRGLQLLFYSVGIGQISSEVPQNLSASRPQDRQFILSSKKLLLSDSGFYLCAGRAGGNTEAFFGQGTRLTVV.

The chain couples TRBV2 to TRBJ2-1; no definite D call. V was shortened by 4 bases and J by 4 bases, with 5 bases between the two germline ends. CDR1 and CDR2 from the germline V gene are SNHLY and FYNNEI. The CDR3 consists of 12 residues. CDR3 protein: CASSVRYNEQFF. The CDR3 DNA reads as TGTGCCAGCAGTGTACGGTACAATGAGCAGTTCTTC.

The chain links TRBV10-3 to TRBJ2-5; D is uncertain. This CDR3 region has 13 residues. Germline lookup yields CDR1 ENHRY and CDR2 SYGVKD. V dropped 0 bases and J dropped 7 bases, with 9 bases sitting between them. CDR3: CAISESGSVTQYF. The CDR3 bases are TGTGCCATCAGTGAGTCGGGCTCCGTGACCCAGTACTTC.

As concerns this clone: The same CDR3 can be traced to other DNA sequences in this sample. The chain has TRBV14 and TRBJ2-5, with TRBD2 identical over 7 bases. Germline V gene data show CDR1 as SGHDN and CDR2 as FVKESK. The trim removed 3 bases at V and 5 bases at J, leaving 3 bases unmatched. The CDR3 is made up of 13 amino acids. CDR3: CASSQRGGETQYF. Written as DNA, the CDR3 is TGTGCCAGCAGCCAGAGGGGAGGGGAGACCCAGTACTTC.

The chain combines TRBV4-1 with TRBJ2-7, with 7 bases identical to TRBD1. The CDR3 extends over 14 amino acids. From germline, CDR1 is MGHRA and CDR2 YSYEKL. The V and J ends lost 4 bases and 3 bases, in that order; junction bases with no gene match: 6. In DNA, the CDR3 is TGCGCCAGCAGCCCGACCGGGACAGACTACGAGCAGTACTTC. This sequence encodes CASSPTGTDYEQYF.

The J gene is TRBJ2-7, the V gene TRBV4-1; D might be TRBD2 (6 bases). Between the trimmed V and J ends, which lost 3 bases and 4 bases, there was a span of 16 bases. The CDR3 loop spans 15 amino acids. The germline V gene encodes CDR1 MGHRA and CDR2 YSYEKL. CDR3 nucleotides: TGCGCCAGCAGCCAGCCCGGGGGTAGGTGGTACGAGCAGTACTTC. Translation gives CASSQPGGRWYEQYF.

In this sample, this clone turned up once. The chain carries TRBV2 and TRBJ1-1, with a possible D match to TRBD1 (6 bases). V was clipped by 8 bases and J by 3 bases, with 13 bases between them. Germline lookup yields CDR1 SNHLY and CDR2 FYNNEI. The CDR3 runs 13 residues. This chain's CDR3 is CASRGTQDTEAFF. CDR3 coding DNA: TGTGCCAGCCGAGGGACACAGGACACTGAAGCTTTCTTT.